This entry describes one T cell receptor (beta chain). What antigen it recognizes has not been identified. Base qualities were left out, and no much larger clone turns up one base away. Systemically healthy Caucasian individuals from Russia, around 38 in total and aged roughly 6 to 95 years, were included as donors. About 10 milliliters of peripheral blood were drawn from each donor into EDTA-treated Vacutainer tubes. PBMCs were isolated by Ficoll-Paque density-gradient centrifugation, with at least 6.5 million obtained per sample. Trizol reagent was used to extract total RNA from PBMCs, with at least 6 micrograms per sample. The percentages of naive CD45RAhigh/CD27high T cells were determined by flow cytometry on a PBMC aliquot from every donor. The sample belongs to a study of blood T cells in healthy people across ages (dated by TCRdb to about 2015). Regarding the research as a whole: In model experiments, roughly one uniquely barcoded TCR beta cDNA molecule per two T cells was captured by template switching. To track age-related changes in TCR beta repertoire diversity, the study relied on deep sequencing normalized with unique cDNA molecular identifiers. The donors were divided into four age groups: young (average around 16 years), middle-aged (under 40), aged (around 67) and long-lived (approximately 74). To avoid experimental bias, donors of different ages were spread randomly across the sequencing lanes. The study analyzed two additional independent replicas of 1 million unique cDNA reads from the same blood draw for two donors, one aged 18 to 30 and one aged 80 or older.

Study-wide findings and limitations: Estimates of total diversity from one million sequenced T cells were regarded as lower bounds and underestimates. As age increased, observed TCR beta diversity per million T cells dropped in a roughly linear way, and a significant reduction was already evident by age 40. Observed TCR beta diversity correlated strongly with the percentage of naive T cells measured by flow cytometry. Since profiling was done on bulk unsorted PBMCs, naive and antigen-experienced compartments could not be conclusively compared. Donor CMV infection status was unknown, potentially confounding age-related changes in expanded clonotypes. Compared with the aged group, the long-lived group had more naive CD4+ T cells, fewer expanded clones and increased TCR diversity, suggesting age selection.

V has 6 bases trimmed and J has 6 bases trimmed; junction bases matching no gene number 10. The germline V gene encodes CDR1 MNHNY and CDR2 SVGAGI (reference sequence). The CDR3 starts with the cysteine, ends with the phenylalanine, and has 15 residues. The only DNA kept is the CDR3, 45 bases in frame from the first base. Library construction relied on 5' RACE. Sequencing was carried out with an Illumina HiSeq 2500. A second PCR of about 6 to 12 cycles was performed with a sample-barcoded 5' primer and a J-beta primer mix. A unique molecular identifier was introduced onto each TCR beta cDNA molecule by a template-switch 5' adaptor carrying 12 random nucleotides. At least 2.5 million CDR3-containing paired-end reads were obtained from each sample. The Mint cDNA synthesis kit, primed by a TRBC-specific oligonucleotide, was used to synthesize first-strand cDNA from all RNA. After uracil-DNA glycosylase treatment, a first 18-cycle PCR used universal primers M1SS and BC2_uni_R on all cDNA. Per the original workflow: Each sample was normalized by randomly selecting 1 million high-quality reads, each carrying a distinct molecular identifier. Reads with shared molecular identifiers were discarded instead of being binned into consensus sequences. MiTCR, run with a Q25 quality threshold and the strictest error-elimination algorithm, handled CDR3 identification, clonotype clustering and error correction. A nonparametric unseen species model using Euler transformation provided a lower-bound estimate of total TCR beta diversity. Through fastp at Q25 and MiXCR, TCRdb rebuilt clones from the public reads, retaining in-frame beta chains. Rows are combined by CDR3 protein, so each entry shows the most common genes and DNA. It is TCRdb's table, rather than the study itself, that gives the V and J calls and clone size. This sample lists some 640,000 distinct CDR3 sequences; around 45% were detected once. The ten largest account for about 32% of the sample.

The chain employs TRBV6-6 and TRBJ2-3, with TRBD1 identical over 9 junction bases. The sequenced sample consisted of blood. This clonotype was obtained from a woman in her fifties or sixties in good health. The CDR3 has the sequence CASSRPGQGWDTQYF. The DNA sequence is TGTGCCAGCAGCCGGCCGGGACAGGGATGGGATACGCAGTATTTT.